This TCR beta chain derives from a study of blood T cells in healthy people across ages. Study context: Every two T cells gave about one barcoded beta molecule via template switching.

This CDR3 is 15 amino acids long. Trimming cost V 4 bases and J 6 bases; bases outside gene matches: 7. Germline CDR1 reads LNHNV; CDR2 reads YYDKDF (reference sequence). Total RNA amounts of at least 6 micrograms were extracted per sample. This clonotype appeared a few times. The antigen is undetermined. Alongside a J-beta primer mix, a sample-barcoded 5' primer served in a second PCR lasting about 7 to 11 cycles. There were at least 3 million CDR3-containing paired-end reads obtained from each sample. Each CDR3 protein gets one entry after TCRdb re-called the 5' RACE reads with MiXCR. This repertoire shows 910,000 or so distinct CDR3 sequences, around 54% found once; its top ten account for about a fifth. General study points: Both naive CD4+ cell counts and diversity were greater in long-lived donors than in aged donors.

The sequenced sample was blood. This sequence joins TRBV15 and TRBJ2-3; 10 nucleotides align to TRBD1. The clonotype was recovered from a woman in her sixties or seventies in good health. DNA of the CDR3: TGTGCCACCAGCAAGCCGGGACAGGGGATGGATACGCAGTATTTT. Translated, it gives CATSKPGQGMDTQYF.